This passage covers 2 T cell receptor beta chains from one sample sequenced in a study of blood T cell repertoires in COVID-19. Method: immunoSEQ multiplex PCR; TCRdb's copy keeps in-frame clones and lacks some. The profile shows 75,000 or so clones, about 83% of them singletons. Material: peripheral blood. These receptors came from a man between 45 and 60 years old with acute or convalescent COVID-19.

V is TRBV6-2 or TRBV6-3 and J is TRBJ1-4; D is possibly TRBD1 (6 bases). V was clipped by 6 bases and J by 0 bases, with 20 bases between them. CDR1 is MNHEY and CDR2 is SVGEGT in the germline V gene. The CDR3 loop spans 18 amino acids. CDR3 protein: CASSQTYRTDSTNEKLFF. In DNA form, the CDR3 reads TGTGCCAGCAGCCAGACCTACCGGACAGACTCAACTAATGAAAAACTGTTTTTT.

The CDR3: CASSTGLAGENKGDEQYF. The CDR3 nucleotides read TGTGCCAGCAGCACTGGACTAGCGGGAGAGAATAAGGGCGACGAGCAGTACTTC. The J gene is TRBJ2-7, the V gene TRBV11-3, with 13 bases identical to TRBD2. Trimming cost V 5 bases and J 5 bases; bases outside gene matches: 15. Germline V gene lookup returns CDR1 SGHNT and CDR2 YENEEA. There are 18 residues in the CDR3.